This is a list of T cell receptor beta chains from one sample in a study of identical twins. Each CDR3 protein is one row after TCRdb ran MiXCR on the 5' RACE reads. Of approximately 210,000 distinct CDR3 sequences in the sample, less than 9.5% were seen once. The specimen was memory (CD45RO+) T cells sorted from blood. The receptors shown here come from a woman aged 18-29 years in good health. CDR3s include the opening cysteine and the closing phenylalanine or tryptophan. The order of the fields is CDR3 protein, CDR3 DNA, V gene, J gene, clone size, D gene. A D gene is named only where the DNA matches it firmly. A row's size may be missing; if present it is once, few, many or a size class.

cdr3_aa: CSASSPGTVQETQYF
cdr3_nt: TGCAGTGCTAGCAGCCCGGGGACAGTCCAAGAGACCCAGTACTTC
v_call: TRBV20-1
j_call: TRBJ2-5
clone_size: many
d_call: TRBD1

cdr3_aa: CSARATRDHYEQYF
cdr3_nt: TGCAGTGCTAGGGCAACACGGGATCACTACGAGCAGTACTTC
v_call: TRBV20-1
j_call: TRBJ2-7
clone_size: few
d_call: NA

cdr3_aa: CSVQITEAFF
cdr3_nt: TGCAGCGTTCAGATTACTGAAGCTTTCTTT
v_call: TRBV29-1
j_call: TRBJ1-1
clone_size: many
d_call: NA

cdr3_aa: CSWRAGSLPQQYF
cdr3_nt: TGCAGTTGGCGGGCGGGAAGCCTACCGCAGCAGTACTTC
v_call: TRBV20-1
j_call: TRBJ2-7
clone_size: few
d_call: NA

cdr3_aa: CASRTQSGRAITGELFF
cdr3_nt: TGTGCCAGCAGGACCCAAAGCGGGAGGGCCATCACCGGGGAGCTGTTTTTT
v_call: TRBV6-1
j_call: TRBJ2-2
clone_size: few
d_call: TRBD2

cdr3_aa: CASSLILAGVEFF
cdr3_nt: TGTGCCAGCAGCCTAATCCTAGCGGGTGTGGAGTTCTTC
v_call: TRBV7-2
j_call: TRBJ2-1
clone_size: few
d_call: TRBD2

cdr3_aa: CASSQWTGGYEQYF
cdr3_nt: TGCGCCAGCAGCCAGTGGACAGGTGGCTACGAGCAGTACTTC
v_call: TRBV4-1
j_call: TRBJ2-7
clone_size: few
d_call: TRBD1

cdr3_aa: CASSQGTAPVETQYF
cdr3_nt: TGTGCCAGCTCACAAGGGACAGCCCCGGTGGAGACCCAGTACTTC
v_call: TRBV18
j_call: TRBJ2-5
clone_size: NA
d_call: TRBD1

cdr3_aa: CASSLHQDRGEQYF
cdr3_nt: TGTGCCAGCAGTTTACATCAGGACAGGGGCGAGCAGTACTTC
v_call: TRBV12-3/TRBV12-4
j_call: TRBJ2-7
clone_size: many
d_call: TRBD1

cdr3_aa: CAEVGGLRTDTQYF
cdr3_nt: TGTGCGGAGGTCGGGGGTCTCCGCACAGATACGCAGTATTTT
v_call: TRBV21-1
j_call: TRBJ2-3
clone_size: NA
d_call: NA

cdr3_aa: CASYLTSSYEQYF
cdr3_nt: TGTGCCAGCTACCTCACTTCCTCCTACGAGCAGTACTTC
v_call: TRBV2
j_call: TRBJ2-7
clone_size: few
d_call: NA

cdr3_aa: CASSVPGLGNNEQFF
cdr3_nt: TGTGCCAGCAGTGTCCCGGGACTAGGGAACAATGAGCAGTTCTTC
v_call: TRBV2
j_call: TRBJ2-1
clone_size: few
d_call: TRBD2

cdr3_aa: CASSPGITENIQYF
cdr3_nt: TGCGCCAGCAGCCCCGGGATCACCGAAAACATTCAGTACTTC
v_call: TRBV5-1
j_call: TRBJ2-4
clone_size: many
d_call: NA

cdr3_aa: CATSREWASGPYEQYF
cdr3_nt: TGTGCCACCAGCAGAGAATGGGCAAGTGGCCCCTACGAGCAGTACTTC
v_call: TRBV15
j_call: TRBJ2-7
clone_size: NA
d_call: NA

cdr3_aa: CASSTRGQGYEQFF
cdr3_nt: TGTGCCAGCAGCACCCGGGGACAGGGATATGAGCAGTTCTTC
v_call: TRBV2
j_call: TRBJ2-1
clone_size: NA
d_call: TRBD1

cdr3_aa: CASSRQSGSSYNEQFF
cdr3_nt: TGTGCCAGCAGCCGACAAAGTGGGAGCTCCTACAATGAGCAGTTCTTC
v_call: TRBV3-1
j_call: TRBJ2-1
clone_size: few
d_call: NA

cdr3_aa: CASSLGVGNTGELFF
cdr3_nt: TGTGCCAGCAGCTTGGGGGTTGGGAACACCGGGGAGCTGTTTTTT
v_call: TRBV7-9
j_call: TRBJ2-2
clone_size: NA
d_call: NA

cdr3_aa: CSARPLGGAEQYF
cdr3_nt: TGCAGTGCTAGACCCTTAGGGGGCGCTGAGCAGTACTTC
v_call: TRBV20-1
j_call: TRBJ2-7
clone_size: NA
d_call: TRBD1

cdr3_aa: CASSVQGETQYF
cdr3_nt: TGCGCCAGCAGCGTACAGGGAGAGACCCAGTACTTC
v_call: TRBV5-1
j_call: TRBJ2-5
clone_size: many
d_call: NA

cdr3_aa: CATAEENTGELFF
cdr3_nt: TGTGCCACTGCTGAAGAAAACACCGGGGAGCTGTTTTTT
v_call: TRBV15
j_call: TRBJ2-2
clone_size: many
d_call: NA

cdr3_aa: CASRSGGGGYEQYF
cdr3_nt: TGTGCCAGCAGGAGCGGAGGAGGGGGCTACGAGCAGTACTTC
v_call: TRBV3-1
j_call: TRBJ2-7
clone_size: few
d_call: NA

cdr3_aa: CASRDLTGSSEQYF
cdr3_nt: TGTGCCAGCAGGGACCTGACAGGGTCTAGCGAGCAGTACTTC
v_call: TRBV7-2
j_call: TRBJ2-7
clone_size: many
d_call: TRBD1

cdr3_aa: CASRRDSHQPQHF
cdr3_nt: TGTGCCAGCAGACGGGACAGCCATCAGCCCCAGCATTTT
v_call: TRBV12-3/TRBV12-4
j_call: TRBJ1-5
clone_size: many
d_call: TRBD1

cdr3_aa: CSGGQYRSYNEQFF
cdr3_nt: TGCAGCGGTGGACAGTATCGCTCCTACAATGAGCAGTTCTTC
v_call: TRBV29-1
j_call: TRBJ2-1
clone_size: NA
d_call: NA

cdr3_aa: CASTVGGGTDTQYF
cdr3_nt: TGTGCCAGCACCGTGGGGGGGGGCACAGATACGCAGTATTTT
v_call: TRBV13
j_call: TRBJ2-3
clone_size: few
d_call: TRBD2

cdr3_aa: CSANAGGRDTQYF
cdr3_nt: TGCAGTGCTAATGCGGGAGGGAGAGATACGCAGTATTTT
v_call: TRBV20-1
j_call: TRBJ2-3
clone_size: many
d_call: TRBD2

cdr3_aa: CASSPGPRATNEKLFF
cdr3_nt: TGCGCCAGCAGCCCAGGACCTCGAGCAACTAATGAAAAACTGTTTTTT
v_call: TRBV5-1
j_call: TRBJ1-4
clone_size: few
d_call: NA

cdr3_aa: CASRQTGPGNTIYF
cdr3_nt: TGTGCCAGCAGACAGACAGGGCCCGGAAACACCATATATTTT
v_call: TRBV2
j_call: TRBJ1-3
clone_size: few
d_call: TRBD1

cdr3_aa: CASSPQRAGELFF
cdr3_nt: TGTGCCAGCAGCCCACAGAGAGCCGGGGAGCTGTTTTTT
v_call: TRBV7-2
j_call: TRBJ2-2
clone_size: NA
d_call: NA

cdr3_aa: CSAASGGPGDTQYF
cdr3_nt: TGCAGTGCTGCTAGCGGGGGGCCTGGAGATACGCAGTATTTT
v_call: TRBV20-1
j_call: TRBJ2-3
clone_size: few
d_call: TRBD2

cdr3_aa: CASSFLDRGGEQYF
cdr3_nt: TGTGCCAGCAGTTTTTTGGACAGGGGAGGCGAGCAGTACTTC
v_call: TRBV27
j_call: TRBJ2-7
clone_size: NA
d_call: TRBD1

cdr3_aa: CASTVRPVSYEQYF
cdr3_nt: TGTGCCAGCACCGTAAGGCCCGTCTCCTACGAGCAGTACTTC
v_call: TRBV5-7
j_call: TRBJ2-7
clone_size: NA
d_call: NA

cdr3_aa: CASTSGENIQYF
cdr3_nt: TGTGCCAGCACCTCGGGAGAAAACATTCAGTACTTC
v_call: TRBV11-2
j_call: TRBJ2-4
clone_size: few
d_call: NA

cdr3_aa: CSAPGQNNQPQHF
cdr3_nt: TGCAGTGCTCCAGGACAGAACAATCAGCCCCAGCATTTT
v_call: TRBV20-1
j_call: TRBJ1-5
clone_size: NA
d_call: NA

cdr3_aa: CSAPTWTENTDTQYF
cdr3_nt: TGCAGTGCCCCTACCTGGACAGAAAATACAGATACGCAGTATTTT
v_call: TRBV20-1
j_call: TRBJ2-3
clone_size: few
d_call: NA

cdr3_aa: CASSLAGTGSYEQYF
cdr3_nt: TGTGCCAGCAGCTTAGCCGGGACAGGGTCCTACGAGCAGTACTTC
v_call: TRBV7-2
j_call: TRBJ2-7
clone_size: many
d_call: TRBD1

cdr3_aa: CASSLSNSPLHF
cdr3_nt: TGTGCCAGCAGCCTCTCCAATTCACCCCTCCACTTT
v_call: TRBV5-5
j_call: TRBJ1-6
clone_size: many
d_call: NA

cdr3_aa: CASSPLAGVDTQYF
cdr3_nt: TGTGCCAGCAGCCCGCTAGCGGGGGTTGATACGCAGTATTTT
v_call: TRBV14
j_call: TRBJ2-3
clone_size: many
d_call: TRBD2

cdr3_aa: CASSRDRAGDTQYF
cdr3_nt: TGTGCCAGCAGCCGCGACAGGGCAGGGGATACGCAGTATTTT
v_call: TRBV7-9
j_call: TRBJ2-3
clone_size: many
d_call: TRBD1

cdr3_aa: CASSLSPVDTQYF
cdr3_nt: TGCGCCAGCAGCTTGTCTCCCGTTGATACGCAGTATTTT
v_call: TRBV5-1
j_call: TRBJ2-3
clone_size: NA
d_call: NA

cdr3_aa: CASSYRNNYGYTF
cdr3_nt: TGTGCCAGCAGCTACAGGAATAACTATGGCTACACCTTC
v_call: TRBV7-9
j_call: TRBJ1-2
clone_size: few
d_call: NA

cdr3_aa: CASSYPREREEQYF
cdr3_nt: TGTGCCAGCAGTTATCCGCGAGAGCGGGAGGAGCAGTACTTC
v_call: TRBV6-2/TRBV6-3
j_call: TRBJ2-7
clone_size: few
d_call: TRBD2

cdr3_aa: CAISEYSGNEQFF
cdr3_nt: TGTGCCATCAGTGAATACAGCGGTAATGAGCAGTTCTTC
v_call: TRBV10-3
j_call: TRBJ2-1
clone_size: NA
d_call: NA

cdr3_aa: CASRATEHTDTQYF
cdr3_nt: TGTGCCAGCAGGGCGACAGAACACACAGATACGCAGTATTTT
v_call: TRBV6-1
j_call: TRBJ2-3
clone_size: few
d_call: NA

cdr3_aa: CASRRGSTGETQYF
cdr3_nt: TGTGCCAGCAGACGGGGCTCTACGGGAGAGACCCAGTACTTC
v_call: TRBV10-3
j_call: TRBJ2-5
clone_size: NA
d_call: NA

cdr3_aa: CSPTSGPHTGELFF
cdr3_nt: TGCAGCCCGACTAGCGGGCCACACACCGGGGAGCTGTTTTTT
v_call: TRBV20-1
j_call: TRBJ2-2
clone_size: few
d_call: TRBD2